The 16 T cell receptor beta chains below were found in one sample sequenced in a study of OX40 agonist ivuxolimab in advanced cancers. Some clones are missing from TCRdb's copy, which holds only in-frame ones; the method was immunoSEQ multiplex PCR. The sample records under 75,000 clones, 92% being singletons. The source was CD4+ or CD8+ T cells sorted from blood, collected in a trial of the OX40 agonist ivuxolimab. The receptors shown here come from an adult with an advanced solid tumor such as melanoma, head and neck, liver or kidney cancer.

The chain has TRBV7-8 and TRBJ2-1, with TRBD2 matching 13 bases. The CDR3 is made up of 18 amino acids. Germline V gives CDR1 SGHVS, CDR2 FQNEAQ. V dropped 5 bases and J dropped 7; count of bases not matched to a gene: 14. The CDR3: CASSTPVGGTSGINEQFF. CDR3 in DNA: TGTGCCAGCAGCACCCCCGTGGGCGGGACTAGCGGGATTAATGAGCAGTTCTTC.

The chain has TRBV15 and TRBJ2-1; no clear D. V was clipped by 11 bases and J by 0 bases, with 11 bases between them. The CDR3 covers 13 residues. Germline assignment: CDR1 LNHNV and CDR2 YYDKDF (reference sequence). CDR3 DNA sequence: TGTGCCGTTGGCACAGACTCCTACAATGAGCAGTTCTTC. This sequence encodes CAVGTDSYNEQFF.

CDR3 sequence reads: CASSLGGGYNEQFF. The CDR3 nucleotides are TGTGCCAGCAGCTTGGGGGGTGGATACAATGAGCAGTTCTTC. The chain has TRBV11-3 and TRBJ2-1; TRBD2 might be the D (6 bases). The germline V gene encodes CDR1 SGHNT and CDR2 YENEEA. The length of the CDR3 is 14 residues. V was cut by 3 bases and J by 4 bases, with 10 bases left in between.

This clone came up once. The chain combines TRBV7-8 with TRBJ2-3, with unresolved D. Germline loops: CDR1 SGHVS, CDR2 FQNEAQ. Trimming left V 5 bases short and J 4 bases short, with 19 bases between. This CDR3 has 16 amino acids. CDR3 nucleotide sequence: TGTGCCAGCAGCACACAACTGATCAACGGTCCAGATACGCAGTATTTT. It specifies CASSTQLINGPDTQYF.

The V and J genes are TRBV15 and TRBJ1-4, with D perhaps TRBD1 (6 bases). The length of the CDR3 is 15 residues. Per germline, CDR1 LNHNV and CDR2 YYDKDF (reference sequence). Trimming stripped 4 bases from V and 5 bases from J, with 14 bases between. CDR3 in amino acids: CATSTTGTLNEKLFF. CDR3 nucleotides: TGTGCCACCAGCACGACCGGGACACTGAATGAAAAACTGTTTTTT.

The V gene is TRBV9, the J gene TRBJ2-7; D remains unclear. Trimming took 0 bases from V and 3 from J, leaving 10 bases between them. CDR3 length: 14 residues. Per the germline V gene, CDR1 is SGDLS and CDR2 is YYNGEE. The DNA for the CDR3 is TGTGCCAGCAGCGTAGTCGCGCTAGTCTACGAGCAGTACTTC. This codes for CASSVVALVYEQYF.

The chain is built from TRBV27 and TRBJ2-1; 9 bases match TRBD2. V lost 7 bases to trimming and J lost 7 bases; unmatched junction nucleotides: 11. The CDR3 contains 15 residues. Germline CDR1 reads MNHEY; CDR2 reads SMNVEV (reference sequence). CDR3 in DNA: TGTGCCAGCAAATCTATTAGCGGGAGCAAAAATGAGCAGTTCTTC. This sequence encodes CASKSISGSKNEQFF.

J is TRBJ2-7 and V is TRBV19; TRBD1 might be the D (5 bases). This CDR3 is 15 amino acids long. Germline CDR1 LNHDA, CDR2 SQIVND (reference sequence). Trimming left V 6 bases short and J 2 bases short, with 17 bases between. CDR3 sequence reads: CASSPTHGATYEQYF. DNA of the CDR3: TGTGCCAGTAGCCCGACTCATGGGGCTACCTACGAGCAGTACTTC.

The J gene is TRBJ2-5, the V gene TRBV1; no DNA check was done on the table's D call, TRBD2. TRBV1 is flagged as a pseudogene. CDR3 size: 14 residues. CDR3 sequence (DNA): TGCACCAGCACCCCGTCGGGGGGAGGAGAGACCCAGTACTTC. The encoded protein is CTSTPSGGGETQYF.

The chain is built from TRBV19 and TRBJ1-5; 9 bases align to TRBD1. From germline, CDR1 is LNHDA and CDR2 SQIVND (reference sequence). CDR3 length equals 13 residues. V lost 7 bases, J lost 7 bases, and 5 bases stayed unmatched. The DNA for the CDR3 is TGTGCCAGTAACACAGGGGGCGCGCAGCCCCAGCATTTT. Protein sequence: CASNTGGAQPQHF.

The gene calls are TRBV23-1 and TRBJ2-7; TRBD2 agrees at 13 bases. TRBV23-1 belongs to the ORF category, with a function that is uncertain. With 0 bases clipped from V and 5 bases from J, the junction kept 13 bases outside the gene matches. There are 19 residues in the CDR3. Written as DNA, the CDR3 is TGCGCCAGCAGTCAATCGTCCGGGACTAGCGGGACCAGAGAGGACGAGCAGTACTTC. It translates to CASSQSSGTSGTREDEQYF.

The V call is TRBV4-3, the J call TRBJ2-7; 8 bases match TRBD2. Germline V CDR1 and CDR2: LGHNA, YSLEER. Germline trimming cut 3 bases from V and 1 base from J; bases unmatched to any gene: 8. The length of the CDR3 is 16 residues. Here the CDR3 DNA reads TGCGCCAGCAGCCATATAGTGACTAGCGCGTCCTACGAGCAGTACTTC. It specifies CASSHIVTSASYEQYF.

The chain employs TRBV6-4 and TRBJ2-2; D might be TRBD1 (6 bases). This CDR3 is built from 12 residues. Germline V CDR1 and CDR2: MRHNA, SNTAGT. V was trimmed by 5 bases and J by 5 bases, leaving 6 bases between them. DNA of the CDR3: TGTGCCAGCAGTACAGGGACCGGGGAGCTGTTTTTT. Protein: CASSTGTGELFF.

The chain couples TRBV5-6 to TRBJ2-5; D is perhaps TRBD2 (6 bases). The J call may be in error: the DNA end matches TRBJ2-7 better. This CDR3 has 12 residues. CDR1 and CDR2 from the germline V gene are SGHDT and YYEEEE. CDR3 residues: CASSFGTSEQYF. In nucleotides, the CDR3 is TGTGCCAGCAGCTTCGGGACTTCCGAGCAGTACTTC.

The chain uses TRBV7-9 and TRBJ2-1, with 8 bases lining up with TRBD1. V dropped 4 bases and J dropped 8; count of bases not matched to a gene: 10. Germline assignment: CDR1 SEHNR and CDR2 FQNEAQ (reference sequence). This CDR3 is built from 15 residues. The CDR3 coding sequence is TGTGCCAGCAGCTCGCCAACAGGACAGGGCGATGAGCAGTTCTTC. This sequence encodes CASSSPTGQGDEQFF.

The CDR3 sequence is CASSLVQRNSYYGYTF. The CDR3 DNA follows: TGTGCCAGCAGTTTAGTACAGAGAAACAGCTACTATGGCTACACCTTC. This chain joins TRBV27 and TRBJ1-2; D remains unclear. The germline V gene encodes CDR1 MNHEY and CDR2 SMNVEV (reference sequence). V dropped 2 bases and J dropped 3 bases, with 16 bases sitting between them. The CDR3 totals 16 residues.